The 3 T cell receptor beta chains below were found in one sample sequenced in a study of tumor-infiltrating lymphocytes in localized non-small cell lung cancer. Measured with immunoSEQ multiplex PCR; TCRdb has only the in-frame clones, and not every one. The sample includes about 15,000 clones, roughly 75% seen only once; the top ten take roughly 23%. The sequencing sample was made of uninvolved lung tissue not adjacent to the tumor. The source of these receptors is a human donor with non-small cell lung cancer.

This clone was seen a single time. The chain is built from TRBV29-1 and TRBJ1-4; no clear D gene. There are 11 residues in the CDR3. Deletions cut 7 bases from V and 13 bases from J, with 16 bases between. CDR1 and CDR2 (germline): SQVTM, ANQGSEA. The CDR3 DNA reads as TGCAGCGCCATGGACCCAGCACGACTGTTTTTT. It translates to CSAMDPARLFF. The complete variable domain, with remaining parts taken from reference TRBV29-1 and TRBJ1-4, reads SAVISQKPSRDICQRGTSLTIQCQVDSQVTMMFWYRQQPGQSLTLIATANQGSEATYESGFVIDKFPISRPNLTFSTLTVSNMSPEDSSIYLCSAMDPARLFFGSGTQLSVL.

The V call is TRBV28, the J call TRBJ1-2, with TRBD1 as a possible D gene (5 bases). Germline loops: CDR1 MDHEN, CDR2 SYDVKM. Trimming stripped 3 bases from V and 7 bases from J, with 12 bases between. The CDR3 is made up of 13 amino acids. The CDR3 bases are TGTGCCAGCAGTTTCGCCGGGGGAGGTGGCTACACCTTC. This encodes CASSFAGGGGYTF.

The chain employs TRBV4-3 and TRBJ2-3; TRBD2 aligns across 11 bases. The CDR3 has 16 amino acids. Germline trimming cut 1 base from V and 1 base from J; bases unmatched to any gene: 1. The germline V gene encodes CDR1 LGHNA and CDR2 YSLEER. In nucleotides, the CDR3 is TGCGCCAGCAGCCAAGTAGCGGGGGGGGGCACAGATACGCAGTATTTT. Its protein product is CASSQVAGGGTDTQYF.